Below, one T cell receptor (beta chain) is given with its context. Its antigen is still unknown. It has no much larger one-base neighbor in the sample; base qualities were not kept. The label giving this sample's time point can be read as: individuals recovered from natural SARS-CoV-2 infection. This specimen comes from a study of Ad26.COV2.S vaccination and SARS-CoV-2 variants (dated by TCRdb to about 2021). Concerning the study at large: The specificity and breadth of SARS-CoV-2-reactive T cell receptors after Ad26.COV2.S vaccination were assessed by TCRbeta repertoire sequencing. A total of about 30 samples were included in the TCR-sequenced set, comprising around 20 Ad26.COV2.S vaccine recipients, 5 placebo recipients and 8 SARS-CoV-2 convalescent individuals.

Paper-wide results and their limitations: Non-spike TCR breadth was comparable between vaccine and placebo recipients, consistent with the vaccine containing only spike. Spike-specific TCR breadth was higher in Ad26.COV2.S recipients than in placebo recipients (P = 0.0014). The authors noted that total T cell responses may have been underestimated by the TCR breadth and depth analyses. After vaccination, substantial breadth of spike-specific CD8+ and CD4+ T cell responses was reported.

Including cysteine and phenylalanine, the CDR3 has 11 amino acids. This entry keeps only the CDR3 DNA: 33 bases, framed from base 1. The V and J ends are trimmed by 4 bases and 5 bases, leaving 8 bases between them. Taken from the germline V gene, the CDR1 and CDR2 loops are SQVTM and ANQGSEA. The immunoSEQ Assay was the method used to sequence TCRbeta CDR3 regions. After extraction, genomic DNA underwent amplification by bias-controlled multiplex PCR, followed by high-throughput sequencing. The original pipeline was this. To quantify the absolute abundance of every unique TCRbeta CDR3 region, sequences were collapsed and filtered. T cell fraction was estimated by normalizing TCRbeta template counts to usable DNA, which was measured by amplifying reference genes present in all nucleated cells. Repertoire TCRs were annotated as SARS-CoV-2-specific when V gene, CDR3 amino acid sequence and J gene were exactly matched to a known reactive TCR set. The reference SARS-CoV-2 TCR set came from MIRA and was filtered for enrichment in COVID-19-positive ImmuneCODE repertoires, removing public or cross-reactive TCRs. Using the MIRA antigens, annotated TCRs were further analysed by specific ORF or by position within an ORF. Breadth was defined as annotated unique rearrangements over total unique productive rearrangements; depth was the summed frequency of those rearrangements. TCR breadth was compared between groups using two-sided Wilcoxon rank-sum tests. The source is immuneACCESS, and TCRdb retained only in-frame sequences with V and J called. Part of the clones is not carried over; for the studies checked, unresolved V genes explain less than half of this, and the remainder is unexplained. V and J calls and clone size are as listed in that table; D and trimming were resolved from the DNA. The sample table lists some 350,000 clones, about 90% of them with a count of one. The ten largest clonotypes hold 3.9% of the sample.

In this chain, TRBV29-1 is recombined with TRBJ2-5; no confident D gene assignment can be made. This receptor was taken from a human donor who had recovered from COVID-19. The sequencing used peripheral blood, collected after recovery from COVID-19. At the DNA level, the sequence is TGCAGCGTTGTGTCAGTCGAGACCCAGTACTTC. This yields the protein CSVVSVETQYF.